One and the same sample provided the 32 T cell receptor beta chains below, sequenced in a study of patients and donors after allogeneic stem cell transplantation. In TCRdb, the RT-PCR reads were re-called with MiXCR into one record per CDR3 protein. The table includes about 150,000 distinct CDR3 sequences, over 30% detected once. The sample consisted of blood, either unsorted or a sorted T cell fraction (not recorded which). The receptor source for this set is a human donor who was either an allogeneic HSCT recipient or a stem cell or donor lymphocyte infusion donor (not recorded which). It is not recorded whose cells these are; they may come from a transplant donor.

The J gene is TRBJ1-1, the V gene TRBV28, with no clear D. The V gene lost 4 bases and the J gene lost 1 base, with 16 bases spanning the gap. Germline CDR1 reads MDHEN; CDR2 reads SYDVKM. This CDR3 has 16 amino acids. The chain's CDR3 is CASSSLTLPSNTEAFF. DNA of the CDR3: TGTGCCAGCAGTTCCCTGACTCTCCCCTCGAACACTGAAGCTTTCTTT.

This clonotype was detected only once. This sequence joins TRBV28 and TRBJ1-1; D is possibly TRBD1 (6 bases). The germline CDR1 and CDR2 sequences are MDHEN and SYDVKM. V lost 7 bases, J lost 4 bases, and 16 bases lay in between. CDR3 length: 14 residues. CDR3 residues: CASNFRGEGTEAFF. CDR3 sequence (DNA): TGTGCCAGCAATTTCAGGGGTGAGGGCACTGAAGCTTTCTTT. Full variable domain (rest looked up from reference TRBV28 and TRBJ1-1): DVKVTQSSRYLVKRTGEKVFLECVQDMDHENMFWYRQDPGLGLRLIYFSYDVKMKEKGDIPEGYSVSREKKERFSLILESASTNQTSMYLCASNFRGEGTEAFFGQGTRLTVV.

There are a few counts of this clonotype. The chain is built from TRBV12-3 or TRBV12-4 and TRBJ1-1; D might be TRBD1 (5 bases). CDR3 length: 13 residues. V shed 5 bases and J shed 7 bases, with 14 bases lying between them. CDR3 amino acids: CASSGAAGREAFF. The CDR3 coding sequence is TGTGCCAGCAGTGGGGCAGCTGGACGTGAAGCTTTCTTT.

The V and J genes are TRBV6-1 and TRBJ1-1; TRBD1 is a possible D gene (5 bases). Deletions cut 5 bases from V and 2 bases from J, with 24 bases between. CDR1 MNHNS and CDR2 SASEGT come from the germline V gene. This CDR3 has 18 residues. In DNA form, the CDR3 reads TGTGCCAGCAGTCCGAGGGCGGGGGGTGAGATGGGAAACACTGAAGCTTTCTTT. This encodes CASSPRAGGEMGNTEAFF.

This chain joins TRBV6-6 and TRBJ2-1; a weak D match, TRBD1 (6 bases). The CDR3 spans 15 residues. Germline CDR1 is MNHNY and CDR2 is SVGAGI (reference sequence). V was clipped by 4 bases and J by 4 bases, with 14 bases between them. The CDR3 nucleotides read TGTGCCAGCAGTTTTGCCCAGGGGAATTACAATGAGCAGTTCTTC. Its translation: CASSFAQGNYNEQFF.

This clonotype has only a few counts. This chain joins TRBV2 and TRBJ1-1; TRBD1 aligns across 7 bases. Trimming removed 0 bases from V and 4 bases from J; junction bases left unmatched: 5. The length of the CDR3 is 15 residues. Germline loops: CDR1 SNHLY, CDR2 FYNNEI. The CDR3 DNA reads TGTGCCAGCAGTGAAGCCCCCAGGGGGAGCACTGAAGCTTTCTTT. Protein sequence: CASSEAPRGSTEAFF.

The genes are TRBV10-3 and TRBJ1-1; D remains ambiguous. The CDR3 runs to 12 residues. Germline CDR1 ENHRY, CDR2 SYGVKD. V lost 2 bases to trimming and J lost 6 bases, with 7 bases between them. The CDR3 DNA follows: TGTGCCATCAGTGAGGCGGGCTCTGAAGCTTTCTTT. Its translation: CAISEAGSEAFF.

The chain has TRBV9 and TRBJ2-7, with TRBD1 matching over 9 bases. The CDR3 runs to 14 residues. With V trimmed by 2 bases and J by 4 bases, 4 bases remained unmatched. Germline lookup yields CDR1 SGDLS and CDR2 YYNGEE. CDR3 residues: CASSVRQGEYEQYV. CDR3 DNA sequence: TGTGCCAGCAGCGTGAGACAGGGGGAATACGAGCAGTACGTC.

DNA of the CDR3: TGTGCCAGCACTTCACAGGGGAGGGGCAACCCACCCCTCCACTTT. This codes for CASTSQGRGNPPLHF. The chain joins TRBV12-3 or TRBV12-4 to TRBJ1-6; 7 bases agree with TRBD1. V was clipped by 7 bases and J by 11 bases; unmatched bases: 14. This CDR3 is 15 amino acids long.

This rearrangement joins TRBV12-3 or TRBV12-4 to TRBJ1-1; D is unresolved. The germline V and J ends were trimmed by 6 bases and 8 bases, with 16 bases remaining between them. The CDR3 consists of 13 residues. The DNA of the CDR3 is TGTGCCAGCAGCTCTAGGGAAGAACAAGAAGCTTTCTTT. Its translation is CASSSREEQEAFF.

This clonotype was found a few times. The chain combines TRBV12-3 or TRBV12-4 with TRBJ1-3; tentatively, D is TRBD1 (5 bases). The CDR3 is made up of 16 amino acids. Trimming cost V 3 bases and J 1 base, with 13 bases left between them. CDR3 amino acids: CASSLGQEGSGNTIYF. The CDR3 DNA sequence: TGTGCCAGCAGTTTGGGGCAGGAGGGATCTGGAAACACCATATATTTT.

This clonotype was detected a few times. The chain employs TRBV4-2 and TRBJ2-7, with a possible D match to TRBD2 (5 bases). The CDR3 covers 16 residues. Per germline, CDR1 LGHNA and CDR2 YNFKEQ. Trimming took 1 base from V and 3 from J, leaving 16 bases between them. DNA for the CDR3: TGTGCCAGCAGCCAAGGGTCACTAGGATGGGTCTACGAGCAGTACTTC. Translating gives CASSQGSLGWVYEQYF.

The CDR3 bases are TGTGCCAGCAGCTTAGAGGGGACTAGCGGGGGCCATGAGCAGTTCTTC. Translated: CASSLEGTSGGHEQFF. The chain links TRBV7-9 to TRBJ2-1, with 14 bases that match TRBD2. J was trimmed by 8 bases and V by 1 base; bases with no gene match: 4. The germline gives CDR1 SEHNR, CDR2 FQNEAQ (reference sequence). The CDR3 length is 16 residues.

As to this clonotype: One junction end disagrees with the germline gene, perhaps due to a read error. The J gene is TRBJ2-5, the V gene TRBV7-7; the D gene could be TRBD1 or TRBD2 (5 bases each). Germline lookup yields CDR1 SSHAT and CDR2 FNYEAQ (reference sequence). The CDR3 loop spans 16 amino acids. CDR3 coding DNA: TGTGCTAGCAGCCGGGACCCGGGTCTAATCCGGGAGACCCAGTACTTC. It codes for CASSRDPGLIRETQYF.

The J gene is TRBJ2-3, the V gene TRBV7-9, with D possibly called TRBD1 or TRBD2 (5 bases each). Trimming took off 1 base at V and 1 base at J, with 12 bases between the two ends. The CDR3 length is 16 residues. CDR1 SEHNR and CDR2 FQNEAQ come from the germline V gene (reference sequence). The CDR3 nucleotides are TGTGCCAGCAGCTTAGGGGACCAGGACGGCACAGATACGCAGTATTTT. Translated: CASSLGDQDGTDTQYF.

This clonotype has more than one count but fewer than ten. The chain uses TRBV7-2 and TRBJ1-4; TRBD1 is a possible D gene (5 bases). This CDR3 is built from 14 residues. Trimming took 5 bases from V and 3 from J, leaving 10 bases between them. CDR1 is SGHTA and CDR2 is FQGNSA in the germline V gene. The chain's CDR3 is CASSRGWANEKLFF. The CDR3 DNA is TGTGCCAGCAGCCGGGGCTGGGCTAATGAAAAACTGTTTTTT.

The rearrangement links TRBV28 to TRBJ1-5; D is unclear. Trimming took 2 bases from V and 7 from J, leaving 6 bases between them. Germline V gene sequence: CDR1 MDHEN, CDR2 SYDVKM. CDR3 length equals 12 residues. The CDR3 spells CASSLNRQPQHF. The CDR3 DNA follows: TGTGCCAGCAGTTTAAACCGACAGCCCCAGCATTTT. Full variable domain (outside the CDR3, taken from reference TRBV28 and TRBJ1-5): DVKVTQSSRYLVKRTGEKVFLECVQDMDHENMFWYRQDPGLGLRLIYFSYDVKMKEKGDIPEGYSVSREKKERFSLILESASTNQTSMYLCASSLNRQPQHFGDGTRLSIL.

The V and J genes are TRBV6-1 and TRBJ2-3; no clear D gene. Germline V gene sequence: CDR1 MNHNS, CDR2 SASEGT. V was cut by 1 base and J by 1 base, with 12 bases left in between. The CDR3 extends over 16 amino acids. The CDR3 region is CASSEGRGVRTDTQYF. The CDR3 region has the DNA TGTGCCAGCAGTGAAGGTCGCGGAGTCCGCACAGATACGCAGTATTTT.

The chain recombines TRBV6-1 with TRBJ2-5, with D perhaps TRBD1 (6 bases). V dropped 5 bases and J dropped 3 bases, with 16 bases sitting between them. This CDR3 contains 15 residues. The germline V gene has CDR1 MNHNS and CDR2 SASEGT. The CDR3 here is CASSPLATGKETQYF. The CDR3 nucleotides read TGTGCCAGCAGTCCCCTCGCTACAGGGAAAGAGACCCAGTACTTC.

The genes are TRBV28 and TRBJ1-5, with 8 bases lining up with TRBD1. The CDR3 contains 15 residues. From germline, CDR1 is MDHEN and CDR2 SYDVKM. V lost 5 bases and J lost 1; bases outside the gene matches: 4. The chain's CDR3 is CASSGQGMSNQPQHF. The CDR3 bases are TGTGCCAGCAGTGGACAGGGAATGAGCAATCAGCCCCAGCATTTT.

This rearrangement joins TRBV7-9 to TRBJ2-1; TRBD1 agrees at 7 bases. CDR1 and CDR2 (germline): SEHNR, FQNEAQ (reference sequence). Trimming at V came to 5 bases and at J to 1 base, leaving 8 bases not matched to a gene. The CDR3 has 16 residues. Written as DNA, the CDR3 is TGTGCCAGCAGCGGCCCAGGGGGTCCTTCCTACAATGAGCAGTTCTTC. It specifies CASSGPGGPSYNEQFF.

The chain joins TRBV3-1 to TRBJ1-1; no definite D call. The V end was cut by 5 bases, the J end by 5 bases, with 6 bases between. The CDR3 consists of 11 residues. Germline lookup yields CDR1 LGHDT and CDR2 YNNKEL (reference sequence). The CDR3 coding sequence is TGTGCCAGCAGCGACCTGACTGAAGCTTTCTTT. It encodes CASSDLTEAFF.

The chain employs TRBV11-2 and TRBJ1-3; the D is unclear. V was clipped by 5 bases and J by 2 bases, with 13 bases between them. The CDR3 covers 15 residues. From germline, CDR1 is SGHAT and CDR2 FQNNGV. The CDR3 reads CASSTHRHTGNTIYF. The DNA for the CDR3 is TGTGCCAGCAGCACCCACCGGCATACTGGAAACACCATATATTTT. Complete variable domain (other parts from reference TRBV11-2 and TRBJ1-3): EAGVAQSPRYKIIEKRQSVAFWCNPISGHATLYWYQQILGQGPKLLIQFQNNGVVDDSQLPKDRFSAERLKGVDSTLKIQPAKLEDSAVYLCASSTHRHTGNTIYFGEGSWLTVV.

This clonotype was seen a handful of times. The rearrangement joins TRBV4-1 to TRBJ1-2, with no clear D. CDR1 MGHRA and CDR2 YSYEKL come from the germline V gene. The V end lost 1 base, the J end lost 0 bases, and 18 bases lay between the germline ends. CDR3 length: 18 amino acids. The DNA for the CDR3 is TGCGCCAGCAGCCAAGGATTTGGGAGGAGACATCCTAACTATGGCTACACCTTC. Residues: CASSQGFGRRHPNYGYTF.

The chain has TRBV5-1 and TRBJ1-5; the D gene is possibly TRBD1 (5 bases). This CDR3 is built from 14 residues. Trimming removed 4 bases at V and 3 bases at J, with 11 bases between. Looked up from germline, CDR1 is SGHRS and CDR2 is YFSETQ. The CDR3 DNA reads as TGCGCCAGCAGCCCCGGGACGGACAATCAGCCCCAGCATTTT. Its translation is CASSPGTDNQPQHF.

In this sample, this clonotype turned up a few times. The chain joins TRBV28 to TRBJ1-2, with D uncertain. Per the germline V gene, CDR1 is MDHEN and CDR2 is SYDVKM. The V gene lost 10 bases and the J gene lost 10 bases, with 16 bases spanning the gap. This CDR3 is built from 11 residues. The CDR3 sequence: CATQPDRDYTF. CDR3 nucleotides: TGTGCCACTCAACCCGACCGTGACTACACCTTC.

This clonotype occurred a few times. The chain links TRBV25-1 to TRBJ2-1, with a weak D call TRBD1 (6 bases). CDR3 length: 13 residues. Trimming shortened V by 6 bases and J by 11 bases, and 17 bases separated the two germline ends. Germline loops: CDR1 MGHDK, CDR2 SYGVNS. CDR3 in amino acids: CASSLGDGQKQFF. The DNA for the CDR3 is TGTGCCAGCAGCTTGGGAGACGGACAGAAGCAGTTCTTC.

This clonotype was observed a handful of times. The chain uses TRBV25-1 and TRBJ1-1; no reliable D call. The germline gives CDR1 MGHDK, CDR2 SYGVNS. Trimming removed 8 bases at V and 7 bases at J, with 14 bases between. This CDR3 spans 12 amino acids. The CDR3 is CASGPWGFEAFF. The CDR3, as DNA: TGTGCCAGCGGGCCGTGGGGTTTTGAAGCTTTCTTT.

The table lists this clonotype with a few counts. The CDR3 coding sequence is TGCAGTGCCGGGACCAATCAGCCCCAGCATTTT. This sequence encodes CSAGTNQPQHF. The rearrangement uses TRBV20-1 and TRBJ1-5; tentative D call: TRBD1 (5 bases). V shed 6 bases and J shed 3 bases, with 6 bases lying between them. The CDR3 loop spans 11 amino acids. CDR1 is DFQATT, CDR2 SNEGSKA, per germline (reference sequence).

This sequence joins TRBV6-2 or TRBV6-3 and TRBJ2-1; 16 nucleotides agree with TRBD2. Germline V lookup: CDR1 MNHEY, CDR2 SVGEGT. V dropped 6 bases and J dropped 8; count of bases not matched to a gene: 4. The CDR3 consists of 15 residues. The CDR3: CASRTGTSGGDEQFF. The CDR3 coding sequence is TGTGCCAGCAGGACCGGGACTAGCGGGGGGGATGAGCAGTTCTTC.

The DNA of the CDR3 is TGTGCCAGCAGCCAGGGGCGGGGGGTGTTCTTC. The encoded protein is CASSQGRGVFF. The chain is built from TRBV6-2 or TRBV6-3 and TRBJ2-1; TRBD2 aligns across 8 bases. Germline CDR1 reads MNHEY; CDR2 reads SVGEGT. The CDR3 runs to 11 residues. V gave up 6 bases and J gave up 15 bases; unmatched junction bases: 7.

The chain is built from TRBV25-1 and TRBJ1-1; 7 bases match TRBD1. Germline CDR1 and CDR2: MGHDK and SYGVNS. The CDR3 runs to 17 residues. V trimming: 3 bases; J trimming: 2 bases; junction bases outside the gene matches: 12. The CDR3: CASSDPQGVGVNTEAFF. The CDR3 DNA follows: TGTGCCAGCAGTGATCCTCAGGGGGTCGGGGTAAACACTGAAGCTTTCTTT.